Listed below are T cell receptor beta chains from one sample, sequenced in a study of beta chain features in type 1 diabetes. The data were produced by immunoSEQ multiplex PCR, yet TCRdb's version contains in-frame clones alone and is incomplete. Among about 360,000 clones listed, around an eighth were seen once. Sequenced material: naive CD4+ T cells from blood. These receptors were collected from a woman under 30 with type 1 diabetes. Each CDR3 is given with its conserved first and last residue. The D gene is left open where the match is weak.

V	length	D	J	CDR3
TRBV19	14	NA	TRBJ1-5	CASSILDSNQPQHF
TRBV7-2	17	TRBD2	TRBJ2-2	CASSPTSGRAGTGELFF
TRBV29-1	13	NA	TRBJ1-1	CSVDRRLNTEAFF
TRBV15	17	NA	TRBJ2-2	CATSRPDWGANTGELFF
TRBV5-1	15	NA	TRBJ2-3	CASRPPGISTDTQYF
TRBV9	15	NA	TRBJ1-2	CASSAPLRANYGYTF
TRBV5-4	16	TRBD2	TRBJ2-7	CASSLISGRAMYEQYF
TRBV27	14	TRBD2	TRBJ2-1	CASTRDYYYNEQFF
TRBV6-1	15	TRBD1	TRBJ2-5	CASIRGTGVRETQYF
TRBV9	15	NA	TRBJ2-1	CASSVGGISYNEQFF
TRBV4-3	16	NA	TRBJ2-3	CASSQDSRGFTDTQYF
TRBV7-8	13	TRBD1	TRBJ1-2	CASSSDRAYGYTF
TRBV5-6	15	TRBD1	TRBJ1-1	CASSLVGRGSTEAFF
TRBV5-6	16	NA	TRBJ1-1	CASSLNRERDSNEAFF
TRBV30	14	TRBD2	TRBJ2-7	CAWSPRGRAREQYF
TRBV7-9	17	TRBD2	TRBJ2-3	CASSFGGRVGGTDTQYF
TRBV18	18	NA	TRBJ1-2	CASSPQQVLTEGVYGYTF
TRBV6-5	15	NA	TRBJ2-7	CASSPPRGGPYEQYF
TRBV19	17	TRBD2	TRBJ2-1	CASSATSSGRGYNEQFF
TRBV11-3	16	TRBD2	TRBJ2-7	CASSLDGREPTSEQYF
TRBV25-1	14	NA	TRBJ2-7	CASSDRQIGIEQYF
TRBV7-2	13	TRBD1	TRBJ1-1	CASSPRTGRKAFF
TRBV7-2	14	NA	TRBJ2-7	CASSLGVNPYEQYF
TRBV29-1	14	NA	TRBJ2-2	CSVRTGSSTGELFF
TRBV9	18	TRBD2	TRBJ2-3	CASSVGQGLAGITDTQYF
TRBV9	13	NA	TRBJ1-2	CASSPSPVAGYTF
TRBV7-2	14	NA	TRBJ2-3	CASSPRGSTDTQYF
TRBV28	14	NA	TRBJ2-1	CASLGPGTPNEQFF
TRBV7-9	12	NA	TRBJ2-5	CASTQVQETQYF
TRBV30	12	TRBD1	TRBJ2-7	CAWTGGTYEQYF
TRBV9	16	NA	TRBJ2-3	CASSVEADYPQDTQYF
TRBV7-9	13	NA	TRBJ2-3	CASSPGGTDTQYF
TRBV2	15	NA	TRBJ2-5	CATAPNSLTGETQYF
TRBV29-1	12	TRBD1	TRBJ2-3	CSGDRDTDTQYF
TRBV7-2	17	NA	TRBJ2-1	CASSAKGSGGTYNEQFF
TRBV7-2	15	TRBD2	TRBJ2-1	CASSAIAGVGNEQFF
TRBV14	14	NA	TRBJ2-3	CASSPLSSTDTQYF
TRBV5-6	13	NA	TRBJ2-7	CASSHTRGYEQYF
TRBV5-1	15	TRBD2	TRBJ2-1	CASSASSGTYNEQFF
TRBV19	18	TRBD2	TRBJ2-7	CASSIEGTSSGSSYEQYF
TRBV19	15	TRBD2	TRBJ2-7	CASSMTASGSYEQYF